Following are 32 T cell receptor beta chains from one sample sequenced in a study of blood T cell repertoires in COVID-19. Here immunoSEQ multiplex PCR was the method, and the copy in TCRdb shows in-frame clones only, minus some. This table holds 55,000 to 80,000 clones, 80% to 90% found once. The sample was peripheral blood. Receptors originate from a human donor in a cohort sampled during active COVID-19.

CDR3 sequence: CATSSGDGRTSYNEQFF. Written as DNA, the CDR3 is TGTGCCACCAGCAGCGGGGACGGGAGGACCTCCTACAATGAGCAGTTCTTC. The chain links TRBV15 to TRBJ2-1; 7 bases align to TRBD2. This CDR3 region has 17 residues. V lost 3 bases to trimming and J lost 0 bases; unmatched junction nucleotides: 8. Germline V gene sequence: CDR1 LNHNV, CDR2 YYDKDF (reference sequence). Based on the CDR3 plus reference TRBV15 and TRBJ2-1, the full variable domain is DAMVIQNPRYQVTQFGKPVTLSCSQTLNHNVMYWYQQKSSQAPKLLFHYYDKDFNNEADTPDNFQSRRPNTSFCFLDIRSPGLGDTAMYLCATSSGDGRTSYNEQFFGPGTRLTVL.

V usage is TRBV3-1 (or the pseudogene TRBV3-2) and J usage is TRBJ2-1; TRBD2 agrees at 8 bases. Germline values: CDR1 LGHDT, CDR2 YNNKEL (reference sequence). CDR3 size: 14 residues. V gave up 8 bases and J gave up 10 bases; unmatched junction bases: 13. CDR3: CASRRHSGNREQFF. The DNA for the CDR3 is TGTGCCAGCCGACGGCATAGCGGGAATAGGGAGCAGTTCTTC.

The chain uses TRBV27 and TRBJ1-1; the match to TRBD1 covers 10 bases. CDR1 is MNHEY and CDR2 is SMNVEV in the germline V gene (reference sequence). V was clipped by 5 bases and J by 5 bases; unmatched bases: 8. The CDR3 consists of 15 residues. The CDR3 protein is CASSVGTGAQTEAFF. The CDR3 DNA reads TGTGCCAGCAGTGTAGGGACAGGGGCCCAAACTGAAGCTTTCTTT.

The chain links TRBV10-3 to TRBJ1-1, with a tentative D call TRBD1 (6 bases). Trimming stripped 3 bases from V and 0 bases from J, with 14 bases between. This CDR3 has 16 amino acids. CDR1 and CDR2 from the germline V gene are ENHRY and SYGVKD. CDR3: CAISEGTPNMNTEAFF. In DNA, the CDR3 is TGTGCCATCAGTGAAGGGACACCCAACATGAACACTGAAGCTTTCTTT.

The gene calls are TRBV7-9 and TRBJ2-1, with TRBD2 matching 9 bases. The germline CDR1 and CDR2 sequences are SEHNR and FQNEAQ (reference sequence). The CDR3 sequence is 15 residues long. With 7 bases clipped from V and 12 bases from J, the junction kept 16 bases outside the gene matches. CDR3 region: CASIPGTSLLSGQFF. CDR3 DNA: TGTGCCAGCATACCCGGGACTAGCCTGTTATCAGGGCAGTTCTTC.

The chain recombines TRBV7-9 with TRBJ2-1; D gene uncertain. V was clipped by 5 bases and J by 6 bases, with 14 bases between them. Germline lookup yields CDR1 SEHNR and CDR2 FQNEAQ (reference sequence). This CDR3 has 14 residues. The CDR3 loop is CASSLTTPSNEQFF. Written as DNA, the CDR3 is TGTGCCAGCAGCCTTACGACACCATCCAATGAGCAGTTCTTC.

The genes are TRBV28 and TRBJ2-5; D gene ambiguous. This CDR3 is built from 14 residues. Germline V gene sequence: CDR1 MDHEN, CDR2 SYDVKM. The ends were cut back, 6 bases at V and 5 bases at J, with 16 bases in the middle. The CDR3 sequence is CASSPALLAETQYF. The DNA of the CDR3 is TGTGCCAGCAGCCCAGCGTTGCTGGCGGAGACCCAGTACTTC.

Written as DNA, the CDR3 is TGTGCCAGCAGCCCCTCACTAGCAACCCAAGAGACCCAGTACTTC. It codes for CASSPSLATQETQYF. The chain employs TRBV27 and TRBJ2-5, with D perhaps TRBD2 (6 bases). Trimming cost V 6 bases and J 1 base, with 15 bases left between them. This CDR3 contains 15 residues. The germline V gene has CDR1 MNHEY and CDR2 SMNVEV (reference sequence).

The chain carries TRBV7-3 and TRBJ2-3, with TRBD1 as a possible D gene (6 bases). The CDR3 extends over 17 amino acids. Looked up from germline, CDR1 is SGHTA and CDR2 is FQGTGA. V lost 5 bases and J 4 bases, leaving 22 bases between the germline ends. CDR3 residues: CASSETGQTFGADTQYF. CDR3 bases: TGTGCCAGCAGCGAAACGGGACAAACGTTTGGGGCAGATACGCAGTATTTT.

This chain uses TRBV18 with TRBJ2-7; TRBD1 matches 9 bases. V dropped 3 bases and J dropped 6; count of bases not matched to a gene: 3. Germline V gives CDR1 KGHSH, CDR2 LQKENI. The CDR3 covers 13 residues. CDR3: CASSPGTGSEQYF. In DNA form, the CDR3 reads TGTGCCAGCTCACCGGGGACAGGGAGCGAGCAGTACTTC.

V and J are TRBV28 and TRBJ2-7; the match to TRBD1 covers 12 bases. The CDR3 contains 15 residues. The germline CDR1 and CDR2 sequences are MDHEN and SYDVKM. The V gene end was trimmed by 8 bases and the J gene end by 5 bases; junction bases not matched to a gene: 10. Here the CDR3 DNA reads TGTGCCAGCCACGACACGGGACAGGGGGCCCACGAGCAGTACTTC. Its protein is CASHDTGQGAHEQYF.

The chain uses TRBV5-1 and TRBJ2-2, with 11 bases matching TRBD2. This CDR3 region has 16 residues. With 0 bases clipped from V and 4 bases from J, the junction kept 2 bases outside the gene matches. Germline V gene sequence: CDR1 SGHRS, CDR2 YFSETQ. CDR3 nucleotide sequence: TGCGCCAGCAGCTTGGCCGGGACTAGCGGCACCGGGGAGCTGTTTTTT. The encoded protein is CASSLAGTSGTGELFF.

The V and J genes are TRBV24-1 and TRBJ2-3; 10 bases fit TRBD2. CDR1 and CDR2 (germline): KGHDR, SFDVKD. The V and J ends lost 9 bases and 0 bases, in that order; junction bases with no gene match: 17. This CDR3 has 19 amino acids. In DNA, the CDR3 is TGTGCCACCGGGTCTTCCGGGAACGGACTAGCGGAAAGCACAGATACGCAGTATTTT. Protein product: CATGSSGNGLAESTDTQYF.

The V and J genes are TRBV2 and TRBJ2-7; perhaps TRBD2 as D (5 bases). This CDR3 has 16 residues. V lost 3 bases and J lost 1, with 16 bases in between. The germline gives CDR1 SNHLY, CDR2 FYNNEI. For the CDR3, the DNA is TGTGCCAGCAGTGATGGAGGCAGGTCAGGATCCTACGAGCAGTACTTC. It codes for CASSDGGRSGSYEQYF.

The V and J genes are TRBV27 and TRBJ2-5; TRBD2 is a possible D gene (5 bases). In germline, CDR1 is MNHEY, CDR2 SMNVEV (reference sequence). This CDR3 contains 15 residues. Trimming left V 2 bases short and J 4 bases short, with 14 bases between. The CDR3 protein is CASSLRWERIETQYF. Written as DNA, the CDR3 is TGTGCCAGCAGTTTAAGGTGGGAGCGCATAGAGACCCAGTACTTC.

The chain couples TRBV5-1 to TRBJ1-2, with D possibly matching TRBD1 (6 bases). Germline loops: CDR1 SGHRS, CDR2 YFSETQ. Trimming pared 0 bases from V and 2 bases from J, leaving 8 bases between. The CDR3 covers 14 residues. CDR3 sequence reads: CASSLATGNYGYTF. CDR3 bases: TGCGCCAGCAGCTTGGCTACAGGGAACTATGGCTACACCTTC.

The gene calls are TRBV27 and TRBJ1-1, with a weak D call TRBD1 (6 bases). Germline loops: CDR1 MNHEY, CDR2 SMNVEV (reference sequence). The V end lost 5 bases, the J end lost 8 bases, and 12 bases lay between the germline ends. CDR3 length: 12 residues. CDR3 nucleotide sequence: TGTGCCAGCAGTCCAATACAGGGAGAAGCTTTCTTT. As protein: CASSPIQGEAFF.

The chain combines TRBV27 with TRBJ2-5; D perhaps matches TRBD1 (5 bases). With 4 bases removed from V and 5 bases from J, the gap between germline ends came to 8 bases. CDR3 length equals 12 residues. The germline CDR1 and CDR2 sequences are MNHEY and SMNVEV (reference sequence). This CDR3 is CASSWPGETQYF. CDR3 bases: TGTGCCAGCAGTTGGCCAGGGGAGACCCAGTACTTC.

The rearrangement joins TRBV6-6 to TRBJ2-7; 9 bases agree with TRBD2. Germline lookup yields CDR1 MNHNY and CDR2 SVGAGI (reference sequence). This CDR3 has 13 amino acids. V dropped 8 bases and J dropped 2; count of bases not matched to a gene: 4. In DNA form, the CDR3 reads TGTGCCAGCGTAGCGGGAGTGGCCTACGAGCAGTACTTC. It yields the protein CASVAGVAYEQYF.

This chain connects TRBV28 to TRBJ2-7; possibly TRBD1 for D (5 bases). The V gene's germline CDR1 is MDHEN and CDR2 SYDVKM. V lost 5 bases, J lost 2 bases, and 13 bases lay in between. The CDR3 spans 14 residues. The CDR3 region is CASSLGQSPYEQYF. The CDR3 DNA reads as TGTGCCAGCAGTCTCGGACAATCTCCCTACGAGCAGTACTTC.

The V call is TRBV6-2 or TRBV6-3, the J call TRBJ2-7; D gene uncertain. V lost 6 bases and J lost 7, with 16 bases in between. The CDR3 runs to 13 residues. Germline CDR1 and CDR2: MNHEY and SVGEGT. CDR3 nucleotides: TGTGCCAGCAGCTTCCTCGGGTCTGGGGAGCAGTACTTC. It specifies CASSFLGSGEQYF.

The gene calls are TRBV18 and TRBJ2-1; D might be TRBD2 (5 bases). Germline CDR1 is KGHSH and CDR2 is LQKENI. Trimming pared 4 bases from V and 4 bases from J, leaving 11 bases between. The CDR3 runs to 14 residues. In DNA, the CDR3 is TGTGCCAGCTCACTAGAGGGTCTGTACAATGAGCAGTTCTTC. Translating gives CASSLEGLYNEQFF.

V usage is TRBV7-8 and J usage is TRBJ2-7; D remains ambiguous. With 1 base removed from V and 2 bases from J, the gap between germline ends came to 9 bases. This CDR3 is 14 amino acids long. Germline V gene data show CDR1 as SGHVS and CDR2 as FQNEAQ. This CDR3 is CASSLESRTYEQYF. CDR3 sequence (DNA): TGTGCCAGCAGCTTAGAATCGCGGACCTACGAGCAGTACTTC.

The chain combines TRBV7-8 with TRBJ2-5, with 11 nucleotides matching TRBD2. The CDR3 covers 18 residues. Germline loops: CDR1 SGHVS, CDR2 FQNEAQ. V lost 1 base and J lost 5; bases outside the gene matches: 12. The CDR3 nucleotides are TGTGCCAGCAGCTTAGAAAGACTAGCGGGACCCCTGGGGGAGACCCAGTACTTC. Residues: CASSLERLAGPLGETQYF. Full variable domain (remainder filled in from reference TRBV7-8 and TRBJ2-5): GAGVSQSPRYKVAKRGQDVALRCDPISGHVSLFWYQQALGQGPEFLTYFQNEAQLDKSGLPSDRFFAERPEGSVSTLKIQRTQQEDSAVYLCASSLERLAGPLGETQYFGPGTRLLVL.

This sequence joins TRBV5-8 and TRBJ2-3, with 10 bases fitting TRBD1. The CDR3 sequence is 13 residues long. Germline V gene lookup returns CDR1 SGHTS and CDR2 YDEGEE. J was trimmed by 5 bases and V by 7 bases; bases with no gene match: 4. The CDR3 region is CASDRGLGDTQYF. The CDR3 DNA reads TGTGCCAGCGACAGGGGGCTTGGAGATACGCAGTATTTT.

The J gene is TRBJ1-2, the V gene TRBV6-5; D is possibly TRBD1 (6 bases). The germline V gene encodes CDR1 MNHEY and CDR2 SVGAGI. V lost 4 bases and J 6 bases, leaving 18 bases between the germline ends. The CDR3 runs 15 residues. In DNA, the CDR3 is TGTGCCAGCAGTTCGTATGCGGGGGCCGGTCATGGCTACACCTTC. This sequence encodes CASSSYAGAGHGYTF.

The chain employs TRBV28 and TRBJ2-5; TRBD2 aligns across 7 bases. This CDR3 is 18 amino acids long. Germline V gene data show CDR1 as MDHEN and CDR2 as SYDVKM. Trimming cost V 6 bases and J 6 bases; bases outside gene matches: 22. CDR3 loop: CASSGGRSAGLGLKTQYF. Here the CDR3 DNA reads TGTGCCAGCAGCGGGGGGAGGTCGGCTGGGCTAGGGCTAAAGACCCAGTACTTC.

The V gene is TRBV6-5, the J gene TRBJ1-1; D call uncertain. Trimming left V 8 bases short and J 1 base short, with 14 bases between. Germline CDR1 is MNHEY and CDR2 is SVGAGI. This CDR3 has 14 residues. The DNA of the CDR3 is TGTGCCAGCTCCCCCAGCAGGCCGAACACTGAAGCTTTCTTT. It encodes CASSPSRPNTEAFF.

V and J are TRBV14 and TRBJ2-1; 7 bases are shared with TRBD1. CDR1 is SGHDN, CDR2 FVKESK, per germline. The CDR3 totals 15 residues. The V segment lost 2 bases and the J segment 6 bases; nucleotides outside the gene matches: 7. This CDR3 reads CASSQYRGIGNEQFF. The CDR3 bases are TGTGCCAGCAGCCAATACAGGGGCATTGGCAATGAGCAGTTCTTC.

The rearrangement joins TRBV20-1 to TRBJ2-3; D not certain. There are 11 residues in the CDR3. Germline V gives CDR1 DFQATT, CDR2 SNEGSKA (reference sequence). The V gene lost 3 bases and the J gene lost 6 bases, with 7 bases spanning the gap. The DNA for the CDR3 is TGCAGTGCTAGCTTACAGGATACGCAGTATTTT. Amino acid sequence: CSASLQDTQYF.

The chain links TRBV13 to TRBJ1-2; 7 bases align to TRBD1. The V gene's germline CDR1 is PRHDT and CDR2 FYEKMQ (reference sequence). V shed 5 bases, J shed 6 bases, and the junction held 6 bases outside the gene matches. This CDR3 region has 13 residues. The CDR3, as DNA: TGTGCCAGCAGCACAGGGGTTTGGGATGGCTACACCTTC. Protein product: CASSTGVWDGYTF.

Within the sample, this clone is medium-sized. V is TRBV7-9 and J is TRBJ2-7; 8 nucleotides align to TRBD1. The germline V gene has CDR1 SEHNR and CDR2 FQNEAQ (reference sequence). The CDR3 covers 14 residues. V trimming: 5 bases; J trimming: 4 bases; junction bases outside the gene matches: 7. The CDR3 region is CASSNRDRPYEQYF. The DNA of the CDR3 is TGTGCCAGCAGCAACCGGGACAGGCCTTACGAGCAGTACTTC.